This TCR beta chain stems from a study of regulatory T cells in long-lasting Graves disease. With iRepertoire HTBI primers and Arm-PCR of CDR3 regions, TCR beta libraries were built. Using its own MiXCR run on the multiplex PCR reads, TCRdb lists one record per CDR3 protein. In the table there are roughly 350,000 distinct CDR3 sequences, 16% of which are singletons. The table lists this clonotype with many counts. Sample time point: newly diagnosed GD, antithyroid drugs for less than 3 months. TCR sequences were obtained from RNA taken from PBMCs. These records were also assigned to another study, of T cells in Graves' hyperthyroidism and ophthalmopathy.

Material: peripheral blood mononuclear cells (PBMCs), obtained at new diagnosis, from a patient treated with antithyroid drugs. The clonotype was recovered from a middle-aged man with Graves disease.

The CDR3 nucleotides read TGTGCCAGCAGCTTATCCGGGGTTACAGATACGCAGTATTTT. It encodes CASSLSGVTDTQYF. V and J are TRBV7-9 and TRBJ2-3; a weak D match, TRBD2 (5 bases). The length of the CDR3 is 14 residues. Germline V CDR1 and CDR2: SEHNR, FQNEAQ (reference sequence). The V end was cut by 2 bases, the J end by 3 bases, with 9 bases between.